Listed below are T cell receptor beta chains from one sample, sequenced in a study of blood T cell repertoires in COVID-19. Sequencing was performed with immunoSEQ multiplex PCR; in TCRdb, only in-frame clones are kept and a portion is missing. The profile covers under 110,000 clones, with about 79% appearing a single time and 6% to 6.5% taken by the ten largest. Material for sequencing was peripheral blood. All receptors come from an elderly man with COVID-19, enrolled during active disease. Each CDR3 is given with its conserved first and last residue. The order of the fields is CDR3 protein, CDR3 DNA, V gene, clone size, J gene, D gene. A D gene is named only where the DNA matches it firmly. Rows give clone size only sometimes, using once, few, many, or a class for an expanded clone.

CDR3: CAWSVSGTGSKGNYGYTF
DNA: TGTGCCTGGAGTGTATCCGGGACAGGGAGTAAGGGAAACTATGGCTACACCTTC
V: TRBV30
size: .
J: TRBJ1-2
D: TRBD1

CDR3: CASLGTGPQPQHF
DNA: TGTGCCAGTCTAGGGACAGGGCCTCAGCCCCAGCATTTT
V: TRBV28
size: few
J: TRBJ1-5
D: TRBD1

CDR3: CASSSGGGGYGYTF
DNA: TGTGCCAGCAGTTCCGGGGGGGGAGGATATGGCTACACCTTC
V: TRBV28
size: .
J: TRBJ1-2
D: .

CDR3: CASSMGQGPAYEQYF
DNA: TGTGCCAGTAGTATGGGACAGGGGCCCGCCTACGAGCAGTACTTC
V: TRBV19
size: .
J: TRBJ2-7
D: TRBD1

CDR3: CARGDDRLNTEAFF
DNA: TGCGCCAGGGGGGATGACAGGTTGAACACTGAAGCTTTCTTT
V: TRBV23-1
size: .
J: TRBJ1-1
D: .

CDR3: CASSRGQGAFF
DNA: TGTGCCAGCAGTCGCGGACAGGGAGCTTTCTTT
V: TRBV6-2/TRBV6-3
size: few
J: TRBJ1-1
D: TRBD1

CDR3: CATRLAPRVEQYF
DNA: TGTGCCACCCGACTAGCGCCTCGGGTCGAGCAGTACTTC
V: TRBV28
size: .
J: TRBJ2-7
D: TRBD2

CDR3: CASSSPGLARDEQYF
DNA: TGTGCCAGCAGTTCACCGGGACTAGCAAGGGACGAGCAGTACTTC
V: TRBV28
size: few
J: TRBJ2-7
D: TRBD2

CDR3: CASSIWGESYNEQFF
DNA: TGTGCCAGTAGTATATGGGGGGAGAGCTACAATGAGCAGTTCTTC
V: TRBV19
size: .
J: TRBJ2-1
D: .

CDR3: CASSIISGTGSGYGYTF
DNA: TGTGCCAGTAGTATAATATCCGGGACAGGGTCTGGCTATGGCTACACCTTC
V: TRBV19
size: few
J: TRBJ1-2
D: TRBD1

CDR3: CASSFETSGSSYNEQFF
DNA: TGTGCCAGCAGCTTTGAGACTAGCGGGAGCTCCTACAATGAGCAGTTCTTC
V: TRBV11-3
size: .
J: TRBJ2-1
D: TRBD2

CDR3: CSGGGQISNQPQHF
DNA: TGCAGCGGGGGGGGACAGATTAGCAATCAGCCCCAGCATTTT
V: TRBV29-1
size: .
J: TRBJ1-5
D: TRBD1

CDR3: CSTKQGADSPLHF
DNA: TGCAGCACAAAGCAGGGGGCCGATTCACCCCTCCACTTT
V: TRBV29-1
size: .
J: TRBJ1-6
D: TRBD1

CDR3: CAITDSMNTEAFF
DNA: TGTGCCATCACGGACAGCATGAACACTGAAGCTTTCTTT
V: TRBV10-3
size: .
J: TRBJ1-1
D: .

CDR3: CASSESSLDTQYF
DNA: TGCGCCAGCAGTGAGTCGTCCCTGGATACGCAGTATTTT
V: TRBV10-1
size: .
J: TRBJ2-3
D: .

CDR3: CASSSPPGATYEQYF
DNA: TGTGCCAGCAGTTCCCCTCCAGGGGCAACCTACGAGCAGTACTTC
V: TRBV28
size: once
J: TRBJ2-7
D: .

CDR3: CASSQVGQVYNSPLHF
DNA: TGCGCCAGCAGCCAAGTGGGGCAGGTTTATAATTCACCCCTCCACTTT
V: TRBV4-1
size: .
J: TRBJ1-6
D: .

CDR3: CASSIGSGRAYEQFF
DNA: TGTGCCAGTAGTATAGGAAGCGGGAGGGCCTATGAGCAGTTCTTC
V: TRBV19
size: .
J: TRBJ2-1
D: TRBD2

CDR3: CASTLNGELFF
DNA: TGTGCCAGCACCCTAAACGGGGAGCTGTTTTTT
V: TRBV12-3/TRBV12-4
size: .
J: TRBJ2-2
D: .

CDR3: CSALGGYEQYF
DNA: TGCAGCGCCCTGGGGGGTTACGAGCAGTACTTC
V: TRBV29-1
size: .
J: TRBJ2-7
D: .

CDR3: CASSQQGGTYEQYF
DNA: TGTGCCAGCTCACAACAGGGGGGCACCTACGAGCAGTACTTC
V: TRBV18
size: once
J: TRBJ2-7
D: TRBD1

CDR3: CASSARLAGAADTQYF
DNA: TGTGCCAGCAGCGCTAGGCTAGCGGGAGCAGCAGATACGCAGTATTTT
V: TRBV11-3
size: .
J: TRBJ2-3
D: TRBD2

CDR3: CASSLSGTGNTEAFF
DNA: TGCGCCAGCAGCTTGTCCGGGACAGGGAACACTGAAGCTTTCTTT
V: TRBV5-1
size: .
J: TRBJ1-1
D: TRBD1

CDR3: CASSFTAGGTGELFF
DNA: TGTGCCAGCAGTTTCACCGCAGGGGGAACCGGGGAGCTGTTTTTT
V: TRBV7-3
size: .
J: TRBJ2-2
D: TRBD1

CDR3: CASSPTGDTDTQYF
DNA: TGTGCCAGCTCGCCGACAGGGGACACAGATACGCAGTATTTT
V: TRBV18
size: .
J: TRBJ2-3
D: TRBD1

CDR3: CASSHLRNQPQHF
DNA: TGTGCCAGCAGCCACCTGAGGAATCAGCCCCAGCATTTT
V: TRBV3-1/TRBV3-2
size: .
J: TRBJ1-5
D: .

CDR3: CASSVEGQGFEETQYF
DNA: TGTGCCAGCAGCGTAGAAGGGCAGGGCTTCGAGGAGACCCAGTACTTC
V: TRBV9
size: .
J: TRBJ2-5
D: .

CDR3: CASSDPGSVVHEQFF
DNA: TGCGCCAGCAGCGACCCGGGAAGCGTCGTCCATGAGCAGTTCTTC
V: TRBV10-1
size: .
J: TRBJ2-1
D: .